The next 5 T cell receptor beta chains were all read from a single sample in a study of cytomegalovirus exposure and HLA in healthy donors (dated 2017 in TCRdb). Library preparation used the immunoSEQ multiplex PCR assay. For the multiplex PCR, a mixture combining 60 forward primers for TCR Vbeta segments and 13 reverse primers for TCR Jbeta segments was used. The table was pulled from immuneACCESS by TCRdb, which kept in-frame rearrangements only. Such tables lose some clones; where checked, under half of the loss comes from unresolved V genes, and the rest has no known cause. The sample contains about 190,000 clones, roughly 81% of them found a single time. Approximately 2.1% of the sample is taken by the ten largest. Sequences were obtained from PBMCs. The receptors were sampled from a woman aged 25 to 39 in good health and CMV-seropositive.

The genes are TRBV30 and TRBJ1-6; TRBD1 might be the D (5 bases). This CDR3 region has 16 residues. Germline V gene lookup returns CDR1 GTSNPN and CDR2 SVGIG (reference sequence). The V end lost 4 bases, the J end lost 10 bases, and 23 bases lay between the germline ends. The CDR3 protein is CAWIHSGGGRESPLHF. The CDR3, as DNA: TGTGCCTGGATCCACTCGGGGGGGGGAAGGGAGTCACCCCTCCACTTT.

The gene calls are TRBV5-4 and TRBJ1-4, with 7 bases lining up with TRBD1. Germline V gives CDR1 SGHNT, CDR2 YYREEE (reference sequence). The CDR3 length is 16 residues. V dropped 2 bases and J dropped 4; count of bases not matched to a gene: 8. In DNA form, the CDR3 reads TGTGCCAGCAGCTTTGAAGTACAGGGGCTTAATGAAAAACTGTTTTTT. Translation: CASSFEVQGLNEKLFF.

The chain employs TRBV10-3 and TRBJ2-1; 8 positions agree with TRBD2. The CDR3 contains 17 residues. Germline CDR1 is ENHRY and CDR2 is SYGVKD. With V trimmed by 1 base and J by 9 bases, 14 bases remained unmatched. This chain's CDR3 is CAISEWLRGDARGEQFF. The CDR3 DNA sequence: TGTGCCATCAGTGAGTGGTTGCGGGGGGACGCACGGGGTGAGCAGTTCTTC.

This chain uses TRBV9 with TRBJ2-1; TRBD1 matches at 9 bases. With 0 bases clipped from V and 4 bases from J, the junction kept 2 bases outside the gene matches. The CDR3 runs to 15 residues. Germline assignment: CDR1 SGDLS and CDR2 YYNGEE. Written as DNA, the CDR3 is TGTGCCAGCAGCGTAGTAGGACAGGGGTACAATGAGCAGTTCTTC. Its translation is CASSVVGQGYNEQFF.

This clone was counted between two and nine times. The chain carries TRBV7-9 and TRBJ1-1; tentative D call: TRBD1 (6 bases). The CDR3 contains 13 residues. The V gene's germline CDR1 is SEHNR and CDR2 FQNEAQ (reference sequence). Trimming shortened V by 5 bases and J by 6 bases, and 13 bases separated the two germline ends. CDR3 DNA: TGTGCCAGCAGCCAAACAGGGACGGCTGAAGCTTTCTTT. Protein sequence: CASSQTGTAEAFF. Together with reference TRBV7-9 and TRBJ1-1, the CDR3 gives the full variable domain: DTGVSQNPRHKITKRGQNVTFRCDPISEHNRLYWYRQTLGQGPEFLTYFQNEAQLEKSRLLSDRFSAERPKGSFSTLEIQRTEQGDSAMYLCASSQTGTAEAFFGQGTRLTVV.